This entry lists 20 T cell receptor beta chains sequenced from one sample in a study of shared clonotypes between healthy human individuals. Profiled with immunoSEQ multiplex PCR; TCRdb holds only in-frame clones, not every one. Seen here are about 490,000 clones, 70% to 80% observed once, and the top ten hold approximately 12%. The sample comprised PBMCs. These receptors originate from a woman in her thirties or forties in good health. Some clones in this sample may be carry-over from other donors' samples.

The rearrangement uses TRBV6-1 and TRBJ2-7; D gene uncertain. The V end was cut by 3 bases, the J end by 0 bases, with 15 bases between. The CDR3 is 16 amino acids. Germline loops: CDR1 MNHNS, CDR2 SASEGT. The DNA for the CDR3 is TGTGCCAGCAGTGATAGCCGCAGAAGTCTCTCCTACGAGCAGTACTTC. Protein sequence: CASSDSRRSLSYEQYF.

This clone showed up just a few times. The chain couples TRBV28 to TRBJ1-5; D perhaps matches TRBD1 (6 bases). This CDR3 region has 14 residues. Trimming cost V 5 bases and J 7 bases, with 15 bases left between them. Per the germline V gene, CDR1 is MDHEN and CDR2 is SYDVKM. The CDR3: CASSPPSGAQPQHF. CDR3 nucleotide sequence: TGTGCCAGCAGTCCCCCCTCAGGGGCACAGCCCCAGCATTTT.

This chain uses TRBV15 with TRBJ1-3; a weak D match, TRBD1 (5 bases). V dropped 4 bases and J dropped 2 bases, with 12 bases sitting between them. Per the germline V gene, CDR1 is LNHNV and CDR2 is YYDKDF (reference sequence). The CDR3 consists of 15 residues. The CDR3 loop is CATSKVREAGNTIYF. The DNA for the CDR3 is TGTGCCACCAGCAAGGTCAGGGAGGCTGGAAACACCATATATTTT.

The rearrangement links TRBV27 to TRBJ2-1; D unclear. The CDR3 has 13 amino acids. The V and J ends lost 2 bases and 12 bases respectively, with 14 bases between them. CDR1 and CDR2 from the germline V gene are MNHEY and SMNVEV (reference sequence). The CDR3 spells CASSLKDGFGQFF. CDR3 in DNA: TGTGCCAGCAGTTTAAAGGACGGATTCGGGCAGTTCTTC.

The chain uses TRBV6-4 and TRBJ2-3; TRBD2 agrees at 11 bases. The CDR3 length is 16 residues. Trimming removed 2 bases from V and 3 bases from J; junction bases left unmatched: 4. CDR1 MRHNA and CDR2 SNTAGT come from the germline V gene. CDR3 residues: CASSDGASGGTDTQYF. The CDR3 nucleotides are TGTGCCAGCAGTGACGGGGCTAGCGGGGGGACAGATACGCAGTATTTT.

The chain combines TRBV4-1 with TRBJ2-1; 7 bases map to TRBD2. The germline V gene encodes CDR1 MGHRA and CDR2 YSYEKL. The CDR3 contains 16 residues. V shed 5 bases, J shed 8 bases, and the junction held 15 bases outside the gene matches. As DNA, the CDR3 is TGCGCCAGCAGCTTCTATGGGACTACTCATAGGGATGAGCAGTTCTTC. Protein: CASSFYGTTHRDEQFF.

V and J are TRBV10-3 and TRBJ2-1, with 9 bases identical to TRBD1. This CDR3 has 15 residues. V shed 3 bases, J shed 8 bases, and the junction held 8 bases outside the gene matches. Germline lookup yields CDR1 ENHRY and CDR2 SYGVKD. Here the CDR3 reads CAISESDRGDYEQFF. Here the CDR3 DNA reads TGTGCCATCAGTGAATCGGACAGGGGCGACTATGAGCAGTTCTTC.

The chain couples TRBV28 to TRBJ2-5; D is ambiguous. The V gene lost 4 bases and the J gene lost 7 bases, with 13 bases spanning the gap. Germline V gene sequence: CDR1 MDHEN, CDR2 SYDVKM. The CDR3 is made up of 13 amino acids. The CDR3 region is CASSSPTRGTQYF. The CDR3 nucleotides are TGTGCCAGCAGTTCCCCGACCCGAGGGACCCAGTACTTC.

This clone was detected only once. The rearrangement links TRBV27 to TRBJ2-7; D is ambiguous. The V gene's germline CDR1 is MNHEY and CDR2 SMNVEV (reference sequence). Trimming pared 2 bases from V and 3 bases from J, leaving 8 bases between. The CDR3 totals 13 residues. CDR3 DNA: TGTGCCAGCAGTTTACTTATCAGCTACGAGCAGTACTTC. It translates to CASSLLISYEQYF.

The chain recombines TRBV28 with TRBJ2-3; a possible D gene is TRBD1 (5 bases). The ends were cut back, 8 bases at V and 4 bases at J, with 16 bases in the middle. This CDR3 region has 14 residues. From germline, CDR1 is MDHEN and CDR2 SYDVKM. CDR3 coding DNA: TGTGCCAGCCAATGGCCAGGGCCCCCAGATACGCAGTATTTT. The encoded protein is CASQWPGPPDTQYF.

The rearrangement joins TRBV7-3 to TRBJ1-1; TRBD1 is a possible D gene (5 bases). The CDR3 runs 14 residues. Trimming removed 2 bases from V and 4 bases from J, with 11 bases in between. Per germline, CDR1 SGHTA and CDR2 FQGTGA. CDR3 residues: CASSLQGGSTEAFF. Here the CDR3 DNA reads TGTGCCAGCAGCTTACAGGGTGGGAGCACTGAAGCTTTCTTT.

The count of this clone is one. The CDR3 DNA reads TGTGCCAGCACCCTTAGCGGGAGGGTTCTCAATGAGCAGTTCTTC. Translated, it gives CASTLSGRVLNEQFF. The V gene is TRBV27, the J gene TRBJ2-1, with 11 nucleotides matching TRBD2. Germline V gives CDR1 MNHEY, CDR2 SMNVEV (reference sequence). The CDR3 runs to 15 residues. Germline trimming cut 7 bases from V and 6 bases from J; bases unmatched to any gene: 8.

This chain connects TRBV11-2 to TRBJ1-1, with D possibly being TRBD1 (5 bases). The V end was cut by 2 bases, the J end by 4 bases, with 8 bases between. The germline gives CDR1 SGHAT, CDR2 FQNNGV. The CDR3 runs to 13 residues. In DNA, the CDR3 is TGTGCCAGCAGCTTAAGGAGGGGCACTGAAGCTTTCTTT. Its protein product is CASSLRRGTEAFF.

About this clone: This sequence is one base from a far larger clone and is likely a read error. The chain has TRBV28 and TRBJ1-5; 11 bases agree with TRBD1. Germline loops: CDR1 MDHEN, CDR2 SYDVKM. The CDR3 contains 15 residues. Trimming cost V 4 bases and J 6 bases; bases outside gene matches: 5. This chain's CDR3 is CASSSRTGGTQPQHF. The DNA for the CDR3 is TGTGCCAGCAGTTCTCGGACAGGGGGCACTCAGCCCCAGCATTTT.

The chain employs TRBV30 and TRBJ1-5; possibly TRBD1 for D (6 bases). Trimming stripped 2 bases from V and 3 bases from J, with 8 bases between. CDR3 length: 13 residues. Germline V gene data show CDR1 as GTSNPN and CDR2 as SVGIG (reference sequence). CDR3 nucleotide sequence: TGTGCCTGGAGTCCAGGGGACAATCAGCCCCAGCATTTT. Its protein product is CAWSPGDNQPQHF.

Note on this clone: A read error may explain this, as a much larger clone is one base away. The same CDR3 can be traced to other DNA sequences in this sample. The V call is TRBV28, the J call TRBJ1-2; D remains ambiguous. The CDR3 has 12 residues. The germline V gene encodes CDR1 MDHEN and CDR2 SYDVKM. Trimming took 2 bases from V and 2 from J, leaving 3 bases between them. CDR3 DNA sequence: TGTGCCAGCAGTTTAGTGAACTATGGCTACACCTTC. Amino acid sequence: CASSLVNYGYTF.

Of note for this clone: Other DNA sequences within the sample encode an identical CDR3. This chain joins TRBV30 and TRBJ1-4; no definite D call. The CDR3 is 14 residues long. V lost 0 bases and J lost 8, with 13 bases in between. The germline V gene has CDR1 GTSNPN and CDR2 SVGIG (reference sequence). The DNA for the CDR3 is TGTGCCTGGAGTGTGACATCCCGAAGGGAAAAACTGTTTTTT. Its translation is CAWSVTSRREKLFF.

This sequence joins TRBV18 and TRBJ2-5; D is possibly TRBD1 or TRBD2 (6 bases each). The better agreement between TRBJ2-7 and the DNA end casts doubt on the J call. Per germline, CDR1 KGHSH and CDR2 LQKENI. The CDR3 has 15 amino acids. The CDR3 bases are TGTGCCAGCTCACCTCCGGGGGCTAGTAGCCACGAGCAGTACTTC. This gives the protein CASSPPGASSHEQYF.

This chain connects TRBV5-1 to TRBJ2-1; D is unclear. Germline V gene sequence: CDR1 SGHRS, CDR2 YFSETQ. V lost 2 bases and J lost 4, with 10 bases in between. The length of the CDR3 is 14 residues. The CDR3 DNA is TGCGCCAGCAGCTTTGCGTTTCTGTACAATGAGCAGTTCTTC. Amino acid sequence: CASSFAFLYNEQFF.

This sequence joins TRBV19 and TRBJ2-3; maybe TRBD2 (5 bases). CDR3 length equals 18 residues. Germline-derived CDR1 and CDR2 are LNHDA and SQIVND (reference sequence). V lost 4 bases to trimming and J lost 2 bases, with 22 bases between them. CDR3 sequence reads: CASSTQPAVTPPTDTQYF. DNA of the CDR3: TGTGCCAGTAGTACACAGCCAGCGGTAACTCCTCCCACAGATACGCAGTATTTT.